The 24 T cell receptor beta chains given below trace back to one sample, sequenced in a study of cytotoxic CD8 clonotypes in ibrutinib-treated CLL. TCRdb's table, derived via immunoSEQ multiplex PCR, lists solely in-frame clones and lacks some. Found here are about 140,000 clones, approximately 80% of them singletons; the top ten hold 7.5% to 8%. The source was PBMCs, collected after 36 months of ibrutinib treatment. The receptors were sampled from a human donor with chronic lymphocytic leukemia.

CDR3 sequence: CASSLYGLRASGKTYEQYF. As DNA, the CDR3 is TGTGCCAGCAGTTTATACGGTCTGCGGGCTAGCGGGAAGACCTACGAGCAGTACTTC. V gene TRBV27 combines with J gene TRBJ2-7; 9 nucleotides match TRBD2. Trimming cost V 1 base and J 2 bases; bases outside gene matches: 15. CDR1 is MNHEY, CDR2 SMNVEV, per germline (reference sequence). The CDR3 extends over 19 amino acids.

The rearrangement links TRBV15 to TRBJ1-2, with a tentative D call TRBD1 (5 bases). The CDR3 has 12 residues. CDR1 is LNHNV, CDR2 YYDKDF, per germline (reference sequence). The germline V and J ends were trimmed by 3 bases and 8 bases, with 10 bases remaining between them. The CDR3 protein is CATSRGVRGYTF. The CDR3 DNA is TGTGCCACCAGCAGGGGGGTCCGCGGCTACACCTTC.

This clone was counted a few times. The rearrangement links TRBV7-8 to TRBJ1-2; D not resolved. This CDR3 region has 13 residues. The V end lost 1 base, the J end lost 7 bases, and 10 bases lay between the germline ends. The germline gives CDR1 SGHVS, CDR2 FQNEAQ. The CDR3 sequence: CASSLDPAGGYTF. In DNA, the CDR3 is TGTGCCAGCAGCTTAGATCCTGCCGGTGGCTACACCTTC.

The rearrangement uses TRBV28 and TRBJ2-3; 8 bases line up with TRBD2. The CDR3 totals 17 residues. Unmatched junction bases numbered 15, after V lost 7 bases and J lost 3 bases. Germline CDR1 reads MDHEN; CDR2 reads SYDVKM. The CDR3 DNA sequence: TGTGCCAGCATCCCCCTCGGCAGCGGGGGTGGAACAGATACGCAGTATTTT. Translated, it gives CASIPLGSGGGTDTQYF.

This clone was seen only a few times. The genes are TRBV7-6 and TRBJ1-4, with D uncertain. The CDR3 spans 12 residues. Germline V gene data show CDR1 as SGHVS and CDR2 as FNYEAQ. V gave up 5 bases and J gave up 8 bases, with 9 bases separating them. CDR3 DNA sequence: TGTGCCAGCAGCCCTTGGCGCGAAAAACTGTTTTTT. Its translation is CASSPWREKLFF.

The chain links TRBV15 to TRBJ2-7; the D is unclear. V was shortened by 0 bases and J by 4 bases, with 13 bases between the two germline ends. Germline values: CDR1 LNHNV, CDR2 YYDKDF (reference sequence). This CDR3 has 15 residues. The DNA for the CDR3 is TGTGCCACCAGCAGAGATCCAGGTGTTGGTTACGAGCAGTACTTC. Its protein product is CATSRDPGVGYEQYF. The full variable domain, in which reference TRBV15 and TRBJ2-7 provide the parts outside the CDR3, is DAMVIQNPRYQVTQFGKPVTLSCSQTLNHNVMYWYQQKSSQAPKLLFHYYDKDFNNEADTPDNFQSRRPNTSFCFLDIRSPGLGDTAMYLCATSRDPGVGYEQYFGPGTRLTVT.

This sequence joins TRBV19 and TRBJ2-2, with 9 bases matching TRBD1. With V trimmed by 7 bases and J by 3 bases, 3 bases remained unmatched. The V gene's germline CDR1 is LNHDA and CDR2 SQIVND (reference sequence). The CDR3 length is 14 residues. The CDR3 region is CASTDRGDTGELFF. The DNA for the CDR3 is TGTGCCAGTACTGACAGGGGGGACACCGGGGAGCTGTTTTTT. Full variable domain (rest looked up from reference TRBV19 and TRBJ2-2): DGGITQSPKYLFRKEGQNVTLSCEQNLNHDAMYWYRQDPGQGLRLIYYSQIVNDFQKGDIAEGYSVSREKKESFPLTVTSAQKNPTAFYLCASTDRGDTGELFFGEGSRLTVL.

This clone was seen a single time. V is TRBV29-1 and J is TRBJ1-1; unclear D gene. Trimming took 8 bases from V and 1 from J, leaving 14 bases between them. Germline assignment: CDR1 SQVTM and CDR2 ANQGSEA. The CDR3 contains 13 residues. CDR3 coding DNA: TGCAGCTCCGCTGGGCTCCCGAACACTGAAGCTTTCTTT. This sequence encodes CSSAGLPNTEAFF.

The CDR3 DNA reads as TGTGCCAGCAGCCTCGAGGGACAGGGTCCTTGGGAGACCCAGTACTTC. Its translation is CASSLEGQGPWETQYF. This chain joins TRBV4-2 and TRBJ2-5; 9 bases are shared with TRBD1. CDR1 LGHNA and CDR2 YNFKEQ come from the germline V gene. This CDR3 comprises 16 residues. V lost 4 bases, J lost 5 bases, and 11 bases stayed unmatched.

This CDR3 is CASRSQVSNQPQHF. CDR3 nucleotides: TGTGCCAGCAGGTCCCAAGTTAGCAATCAGCCCCAGCATTTT. The V gene is TRBV2, the J gene TRBJ1-5; D not resolved. CDR1 and CDR2 (germline): SNHLY, FYNNEI. Trimming pared 6 bases from V and 0 bases from J, leaving 9 bases between. CDR3 size: 14 residues.

V usage is TRBV2 and J usage is TRBJ1-1; D gene ambiguous. Germline V lookup: CDR1 SNHLY, CDR2 FYNNEI. CDR3 length: 15 residues. Trimming took 11 bases from V and 1 from J, leaving 20 bases between them. The chain's CDR3 is CAPARGPFENTEAFF. The DNA for the CDR3 is TGTGCCCCGGCACGTGGCCCCTTCGAGAACACTGAAGCTTTCTTT.

The rearrangement links TRBV15 to TRBJ2-2, with 15 bases that match TRBD2. This CDR3 comprises 19 residues. In germline, CDR1 is LNHNV, CDR2 YYDKDF (reference sequence). Trimming removed 5 bases from V and 4 bases from J; junction bases left unmatched: 11. For the CDR3, the DNA is TGTGCCACCAGCCCGAGGACTAGCGGGAGGGCCTTTGGCACCGGGGAGCTGTTTTTT. Its translation: CATSPRTSGRAFGTGELFF.

The J gene is TRBJ1-5, the V gene TRBV5-1; weak D call: TRBD1 (6 bases). This CDR3 is 14 amino acids long. The V gene lost 4 bases and the J gene lost 3 bases, with 11 bases spanning the gap. Germline CDR1 reads SGHRS; CDR2 reads YFSETQ. The CDR3 sequence is CASSPGHLNQPQHF. The CDR3 nucleotides read TGCGCCAGCAGCCCGGGACACCTCAATCAGCCCCAGCATTTT.

The chain has TRBV27 and TRBJ2-3; D perhaps matches TRBD2 (6 bases). Germline CDR1 MNHEY, CDR2 SMNVEV (reference sequence). This CDR3 is 14 amino acids long. Trimming pared 5 bases from V and 6 bases from J, leaving 15 bases between. CDR3: CASSPGVRSDTQYF. In DNA, the CDR3 is TGTGCCAGCAGTCCGGGGGTCAGATCGGATACGCAGTATTTT.

The genes are TRBV2 and TRBJ2-3; 9 bases align to TRBD2. Germline V gene sequence: CDR1 SNHLY, CDR2 FYNNEI. The junction had 3 bases not matched to a gene; V was cut back by 3 bases and J by 8 bases. CDR3 length equals 13 residues. The DNA for the CDR3 is TGTGCCAGCAGTGAGCGGGGGGGTGGTACGCAGTATTTT. It specifies CASSERGGGTQYF.

This clone was detected only a few times. The CDR3 is CASSPGVGLVSYEQYF. The DNA of the CDR3 is TGCGCCAGCAGCCCAGGGGTAGGGCTAGTTTCCTACGAGCAGTACTTC. This chain connects TRBV5-1 to TRBJ2-7; a possible D gene is TRBD1 (6 bases). V was pared by 4 bases and J by 1 base, with 18 bases between. The CDR3 has 16 amino acids. The germline V gene has CDR1 SGHRS and CDR2 YFSETQ.

In this sample, this clone turned up a few times. This sequence joins TRBV9 and TRBJ2-1; TRBD2 matches at 12 bases. This CDR3 is 16 amino acids long. Trimming removed 3 bases from V and 6 bases from J; junction bases left unmatched: 7. Per germline, CDR1 SGDLS and CDR2 YYNGEE. The chain's CDR3 is CASSAAPGLAGNEQFF. The CDR3 DNA is TGTGCCAGCAGCGCCGCACCGGGACTAGCGGGCAATGAGCAGTTCTTC.

The chain carries TRBV15 and TRBJ2-3; TRBD1 matches at 8 bases. Germline V gives CDR1 LNHNV, CDR2 YYDKDF (reference sequence). CDR3 length: 18 amino acids. V shed 0 bases and J 2 bases; nucleotides not matched to a gene: 10. CDR3 residues: CATSREGRTGTFTDTQYF. DNA for the CDR3: TGTGCCACCAGCAGAGAAGGAAGGACAGGGACCTTCACAGATACGCAGTATTTT.

V usage is TRBV10-3 and J usage is TRBJ2-2; perhaps TRBD1 as D (6 bases). V gave up 6 bases and J gave up 0 bases, with 11 bases separating them. This CDR3 is 15 amino acids long. Germline CDR1 reads ENHRY; CDR2 reads SYGVKD. As DNA, the CDR3 is TGTGCCATCAGAGGGGGACCGACGAACACCGGGGAGCTGTTTTTT. This gives the protein CAIRGGPTNTGELFF.

The V gene is TRBV7-2, the J gene TRBJ1-3; D gene ambiguous. Between the trimmed V and J ends, which lost 1 base and 0 bases, there was a span of 10 bases. CDR3 size: 16 residues. Germline loops: CDR1 SGHTA, CDR2 FQGNSA. The CDR3 nucleotides read TGTGCCAGCAGCTTAGGCGGAGGAATCTCTGGAAACACCATATATTTT. Amino acids: CASSLGGGISGNTIYF.

This clone was seen only a few times. This sample also contains other DNA sequences that code for the same CDR3. This chain uses TRBV5-1 with TRBJ2-7; unclear D gene. Germline values: CDR1 SGHRS, CDR2 YFSETQ. The V end was cut by 0 bases, the J end by 4 bases, with 5 bases between. This CDR3 is 12 amino acids long. This CDR3 reads CASSLGAYEQYF. The CDR3 DNA sequence: TGCGCCAGCAGCTTGGGGGCATACGAGCAGTACTTC.

This clone was seen a single time. This chain joins TRBV13 and TRBJ1-1, with TRBD1 as a possible D gene (6 bases). The germline V gene encodes CDR1 PRHDT and CDR2 FYEKMQ (reference sequence). V dropped 6 bases and J dropped 2 bases, with 10 bases sitting between them. The length of the CDR3 is 13 residues. CDR3 sequence (DNA): TGTGCCAGCAGTTCCAGGGGTAACACTGAAGCTTTCTTT. This gives the protein CASSSRGNTEAFF.

The genes are TRBV28 and TRBJ1-4; the D gene is possibly TRBD1 (6 bases). The CDR3 covers 18 residues. Trimming removed 1 base at V and 0 bases at J, with 15 bases between. CDR1 is MDHEN and CDR2 is SYDVKM in the germline V gene. This CDR3 is CASSLSGQDFSTNEKLFF. The CDR3 region has the DNA TGTGCCAGCAGTTTATCGGGACAAGACTTTTCAACTAATGAAAAACTGTTTTTT.

The V call is TRBV5-1, the J call TRBJ2-7; 9 bases align to TRBD2. The junction had 12 bases not matched to a gene; V was cut back by 1 base and J by 7 bases. Germline loops: CDR1 SGHRS, CDR2 YFSETQ. The CDR3 consists of 16 residues. CDR3 coding DNA: TGCGCCAGCAGCTTGAATTCGGCTAGCGGGATGGGGGAGCAGTACTTC. This translates into CASSLNSASGMGEQYF.